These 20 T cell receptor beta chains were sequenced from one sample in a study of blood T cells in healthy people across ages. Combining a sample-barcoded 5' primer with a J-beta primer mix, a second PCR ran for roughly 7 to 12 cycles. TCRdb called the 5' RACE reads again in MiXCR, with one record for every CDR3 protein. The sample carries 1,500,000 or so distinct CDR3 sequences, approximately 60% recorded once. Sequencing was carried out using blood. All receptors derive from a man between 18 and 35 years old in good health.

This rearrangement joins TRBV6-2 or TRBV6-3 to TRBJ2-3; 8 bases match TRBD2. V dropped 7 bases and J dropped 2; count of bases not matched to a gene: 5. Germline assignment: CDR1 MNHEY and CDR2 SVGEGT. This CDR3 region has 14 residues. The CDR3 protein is CASTRSGNTDTQYF. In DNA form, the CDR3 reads TGTGCCAGCACCCGTAGCGGGAACACAGATACGCAGTATTTT.

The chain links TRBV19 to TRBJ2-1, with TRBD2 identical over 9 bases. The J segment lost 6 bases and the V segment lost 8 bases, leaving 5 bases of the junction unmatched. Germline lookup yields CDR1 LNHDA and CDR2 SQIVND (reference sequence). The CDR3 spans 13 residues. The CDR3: CASGAGGSNEQFF. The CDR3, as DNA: TGTGCCAGTGGAGCGGGAGGTTCCAATGAGCAGTTCTTC.

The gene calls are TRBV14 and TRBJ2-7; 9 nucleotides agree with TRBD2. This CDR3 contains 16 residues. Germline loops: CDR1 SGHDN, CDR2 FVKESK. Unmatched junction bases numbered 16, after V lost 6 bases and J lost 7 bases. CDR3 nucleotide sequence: TGTGCCAGCAGTCCCCTTGGCGGGGGGGCCGCAGATGAGCAGTACTTC. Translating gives CASSPLGGGAADEQYF.

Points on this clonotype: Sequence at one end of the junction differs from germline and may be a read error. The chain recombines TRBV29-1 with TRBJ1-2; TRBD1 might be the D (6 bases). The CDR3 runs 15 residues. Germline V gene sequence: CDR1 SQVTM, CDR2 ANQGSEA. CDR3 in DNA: TGCAGCGTTGAAGAAAAGGACAGAAGACGCTATGACTACACCTTC. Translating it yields CSVEEKDRRRYDYTF.

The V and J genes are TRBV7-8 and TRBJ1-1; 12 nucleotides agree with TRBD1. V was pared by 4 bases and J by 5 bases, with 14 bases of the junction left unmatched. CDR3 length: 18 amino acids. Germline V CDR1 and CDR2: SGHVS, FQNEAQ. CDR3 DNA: TGTGCCAGCAGCTACCTGGGGGGGGGACAGGGGGCGTTTACTGAAGCTTTCTTT. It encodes CASSYLGGGQGAFTEAFF.

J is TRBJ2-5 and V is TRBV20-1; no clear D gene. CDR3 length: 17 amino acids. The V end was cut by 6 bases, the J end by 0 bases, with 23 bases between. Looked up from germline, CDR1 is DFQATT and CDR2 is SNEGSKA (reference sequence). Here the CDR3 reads CSAFPRAQHPYQETQYF. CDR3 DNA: TGCAGTGCGTTCCCAAGGGCCCAGCATCCGTACCAAGAGACCCAGTACTTC.

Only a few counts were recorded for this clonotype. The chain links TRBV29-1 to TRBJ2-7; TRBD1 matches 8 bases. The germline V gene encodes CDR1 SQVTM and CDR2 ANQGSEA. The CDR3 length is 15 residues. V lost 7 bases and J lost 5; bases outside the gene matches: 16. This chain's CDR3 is CSDRQGPLFFHEQYF. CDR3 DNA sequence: TGCAGCGATCGACAGGGGCCCCTTTTTTTCCACGAGCAGTACTTC.

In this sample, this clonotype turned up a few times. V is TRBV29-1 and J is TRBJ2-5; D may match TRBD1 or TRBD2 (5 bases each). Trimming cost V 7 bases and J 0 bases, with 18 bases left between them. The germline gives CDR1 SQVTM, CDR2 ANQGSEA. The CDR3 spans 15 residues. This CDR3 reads CSAGERGTYQETQYF. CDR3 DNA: TGCAGCGCTGGAGAGAGGGGAACGTACCAAGAGACCCAGTACTTC.

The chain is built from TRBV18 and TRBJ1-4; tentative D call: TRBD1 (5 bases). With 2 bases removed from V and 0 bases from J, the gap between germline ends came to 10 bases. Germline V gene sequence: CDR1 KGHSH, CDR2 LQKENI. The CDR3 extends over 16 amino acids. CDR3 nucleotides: TGTGCCAGCTCACCAGGGACGGTTGCAACTAATGAAAAACTGTTTTTT. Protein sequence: CASSPGTVATNEKLFF.

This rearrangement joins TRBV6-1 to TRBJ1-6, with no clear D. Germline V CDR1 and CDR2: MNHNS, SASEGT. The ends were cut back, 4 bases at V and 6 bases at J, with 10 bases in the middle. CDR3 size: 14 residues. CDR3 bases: TGTGCCAGCAGTGGCAGGTCGTTTAATTCACCCCTCCACTTT. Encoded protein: CASSGRSFNSPLHF.

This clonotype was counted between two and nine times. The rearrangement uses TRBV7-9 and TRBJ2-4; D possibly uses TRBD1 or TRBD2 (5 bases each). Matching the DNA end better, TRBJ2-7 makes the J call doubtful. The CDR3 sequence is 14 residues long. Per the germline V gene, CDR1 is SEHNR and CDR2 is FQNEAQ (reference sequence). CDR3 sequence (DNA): TGTGCCAGCAGCTTAGAGGCAGGGACCCACGAGCAGTACTTC. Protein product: CASSLEAGTHEQYF.

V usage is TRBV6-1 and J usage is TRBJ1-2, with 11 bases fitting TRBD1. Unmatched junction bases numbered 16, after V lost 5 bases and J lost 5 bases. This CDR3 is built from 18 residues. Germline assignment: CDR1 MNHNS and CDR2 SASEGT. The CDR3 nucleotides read TGTGCCAGCAGTCGATACGGGGGTCAAGGACAGGGGGCGTATGGCTACACCTTC. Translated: CASSRYGGQGQGAYGYTF.

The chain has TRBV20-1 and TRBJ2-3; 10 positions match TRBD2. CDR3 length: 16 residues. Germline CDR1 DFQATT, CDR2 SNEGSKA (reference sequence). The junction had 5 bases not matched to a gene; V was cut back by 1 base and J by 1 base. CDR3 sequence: CSARGLAGAGTDTQYF. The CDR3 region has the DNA TGCAGTGCTAGAGGCCTAGCGGGAGCGGGCACAGATACGCAGTATTTT.

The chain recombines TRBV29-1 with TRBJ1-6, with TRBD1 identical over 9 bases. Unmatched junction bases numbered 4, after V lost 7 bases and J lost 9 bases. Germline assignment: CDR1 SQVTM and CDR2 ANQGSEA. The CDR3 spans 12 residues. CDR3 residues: CSAGTGTSPLHF. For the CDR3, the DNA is TGCAGCGCCGGGACAGGGACTTCACCCCTCCACTTT.

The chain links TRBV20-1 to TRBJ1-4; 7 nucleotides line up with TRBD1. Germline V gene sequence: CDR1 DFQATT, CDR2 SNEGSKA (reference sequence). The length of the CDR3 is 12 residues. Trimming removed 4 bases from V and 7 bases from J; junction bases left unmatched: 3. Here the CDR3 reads CSANRGSEKLFF. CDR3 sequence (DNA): TGCAGTGCTAACAGGGGAAGTGAAAAACTGTTTTTT.

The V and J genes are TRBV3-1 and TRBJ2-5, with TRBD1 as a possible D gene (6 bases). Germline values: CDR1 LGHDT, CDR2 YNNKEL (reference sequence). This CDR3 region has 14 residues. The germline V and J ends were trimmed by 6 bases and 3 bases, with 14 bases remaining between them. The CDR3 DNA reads TGTGCCAGCAGACCCGACAGGAGTAAAGAGACCCAGTACTTC. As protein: CASRPDRSKETQYF.

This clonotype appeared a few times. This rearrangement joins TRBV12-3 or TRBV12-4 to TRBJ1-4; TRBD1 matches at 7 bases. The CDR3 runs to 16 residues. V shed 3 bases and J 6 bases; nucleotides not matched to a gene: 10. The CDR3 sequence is CASSFVPGQNYEKLFF. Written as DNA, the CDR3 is TGTGCCAGCAGTTTTGTTCCGGGACAGAACTATGAAAAACTGTTTTTT.

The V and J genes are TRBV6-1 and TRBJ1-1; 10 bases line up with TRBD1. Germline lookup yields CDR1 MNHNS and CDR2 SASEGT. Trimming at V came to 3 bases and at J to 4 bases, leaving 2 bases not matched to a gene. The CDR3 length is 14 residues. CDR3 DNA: TGTGCCAGCAGTGAGGGACAGGGGATCACTGAAGCTTTCTTT. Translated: CASSEGQGITEAFF.

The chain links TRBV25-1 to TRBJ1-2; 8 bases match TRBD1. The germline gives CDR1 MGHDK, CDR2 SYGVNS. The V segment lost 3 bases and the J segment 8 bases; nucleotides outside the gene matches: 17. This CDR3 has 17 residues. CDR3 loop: CASSDSSGQAIGGGYTF. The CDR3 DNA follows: TGTGCCAGCAGTGATAGTTCGGGACAGGCTATAGGCGGCGGCTACACCTTC.

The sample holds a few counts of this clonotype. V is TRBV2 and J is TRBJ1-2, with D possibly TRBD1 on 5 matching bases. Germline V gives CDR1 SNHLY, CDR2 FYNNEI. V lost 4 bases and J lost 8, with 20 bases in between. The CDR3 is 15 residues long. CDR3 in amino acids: CASSGIDSHLRGYTF. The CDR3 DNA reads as TGTGCCAGCAGTGGAATAGACAGCCATCTAAGAGGCTACACCTTC.